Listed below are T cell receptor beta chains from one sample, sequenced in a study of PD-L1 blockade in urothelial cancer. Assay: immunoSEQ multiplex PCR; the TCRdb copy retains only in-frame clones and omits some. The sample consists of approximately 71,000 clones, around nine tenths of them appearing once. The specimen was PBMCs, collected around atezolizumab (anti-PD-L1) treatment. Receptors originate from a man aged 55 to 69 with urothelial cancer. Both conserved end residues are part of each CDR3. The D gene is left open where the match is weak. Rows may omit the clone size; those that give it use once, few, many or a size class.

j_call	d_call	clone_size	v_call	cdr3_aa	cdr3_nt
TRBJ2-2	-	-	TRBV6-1	CASSESGTGELFF	TGTGCCAGCAGTGAATCGGGCACCGGGGAGCTGTTTTTT
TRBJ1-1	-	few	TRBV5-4	CASSIIRGLITEAFF	TGTGCCAGCAGTATTATCAGGGGTTTGATCACTGAAGCTTTCTTT
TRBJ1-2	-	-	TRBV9	CASSVVGGSNYGYTF	TGTGCCAGCAGCGTAGTAGGCGGCTCCAACTATGGCTACACCTTC
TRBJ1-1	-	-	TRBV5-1	CASSVTRGVNTEAFF	TGCGCCAGCAGCGTGACACGGGGGGTGAACACTGAAGCTTTCTTT
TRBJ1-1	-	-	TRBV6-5	CAARTVDTEAFF	TGTGCGGCCAGAACAGTCGACACTGAAGCTTTCTTT
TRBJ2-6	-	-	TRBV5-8	CASSFQGSGANVLTF	TGTGCCAGCAGCTTCCAGGGCAGCGGGGCCAACGTCCTGACTTTC
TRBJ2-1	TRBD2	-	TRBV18	CASSPGLGVLNEQFF	TGTGCCAGCTCACCGGGACTAGGGGTATTGAATGAGCAGTTCTTC
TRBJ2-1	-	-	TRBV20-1	CSASGGGEQFF	TGCAGTGCTAGCGGGGGTGGTGAGCAGTTCTTC
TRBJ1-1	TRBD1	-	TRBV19	CASNGQGKGTEAFF	TGTGCCAGTAACGGACAGGGGAAAGGCACTGAAGCTTTCTTT
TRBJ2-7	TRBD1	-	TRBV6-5	CASRGGQGPYEQYF	TGTGCCAGCAGGGGGGGACAGGGCCCCTACGAGCAGTACTTC
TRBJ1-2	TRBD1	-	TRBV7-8	CASSSRDRGNGYTF	TGTGCCAGCAGCTCCCGGGACAGGGGTAATGGCTACACCTTC
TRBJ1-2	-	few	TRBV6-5	CASSYDNSNYGYTF	TGTGCCAGCAGTTACGACAACTCTAACTATGGCTACACCTTC
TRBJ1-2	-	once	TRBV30	CAWSETDRGYTF	TGTGCCTGGAGTGAGACAGACCGGGGCTACACCTTC
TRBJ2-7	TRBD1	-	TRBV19	CASGDRVIGEQYF	TGTGCCAGTGGGGACAGGGTTATAGGCGAGCAGTACTTC
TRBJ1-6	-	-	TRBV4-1	CASSPGHLNSPLHF	TGCGCCAGCAGCCCTGGACACCTAAATTCACCCCTCCACTTT
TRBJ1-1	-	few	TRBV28	CASIPVPNTEAFF	TGTGCCAGCATTCCAGTCCCGAACACTGAAGCTTTCTTT